Listed below are T cell receptor beta chains from one sample, sequenced in a study of shared clonotypes between healthy human individuals. This table comes from immunoSEQ multiplex PCR, and its TCRdb copy is limited to in-frame clones, with some not included. The sample contains 950,000 to 1,200,000 clones, approximately 77% of which appear only once. Sequenced input: memory CD4+ T cells from PBMCs. All receptors derive from a man aged 18-30 years in good health. Some clones in this sample may be carry-over from other donors' samples. The CDR3 runs from the conserved cysteine through the conserved F or W. D genes are given only for firm matches. Some rows mark clone size as missing; the rest say once, few, many or name a class of expanded clone.

>TRBJ2-7|NA|TRBV5-1|TRBD1
TGCGCCAGCAGCCCACAACAGGGGACCGAGCAGTACTTC
CASSPQQGTEQYF
>TRBJ2-6|once|TRBV6-9|NA
TGTGCCAGCAGCTCCGACAGATCAGATGCCAACGTCCTGACTTTC
CASSSDRSDANVLTF
>TRBJ2-2|NA|TRBV7-3|NA
TGTGCCAGCAGCTTATTGTCGAACACCGGGGAGCTGTTTTTT
CASSLLSNTGELFF
>TRBJ2-3|NA|TRBV30|NA
TGTGCCTGGAGTGCAGTCCTTTATACGCAGTATTTT
CAWSAVLYTQYF
>TRBJ1-2|NA|TRBV5-4|NA
TGTGCCAGCAGCCTCTCCTCTCTTAACTATGGCTACACCTTC
CASSLSSLNYGYTF
>TRBJ1-1|NA|TRBV11-2|NA
TGTGCCAGCAGCTTAGAGAGGCAGACTGAAGCTTTCTTT
CASSLERQTEAFF
>TRBJ2-7|NA|TRBV6-5|NA
TGTGCCAGCAGACAGGGGACTTACGAGCAGTACTTC
CASRQGTYEQYF
>TRBJ2-7|once|TRBV5-1|NA
TGCGCCAGCAGCTTGGACTCGGGACCTTCCTACGAGCAGTACTTC
CASSLDSGPSYEQYF
>TRBJ1-2|NA|TRBV5-3|NA
TGTGCCAGAAGCAACTATGGCTACACCTTC
CARSNYGYTF
>TRBJ2-1|NA|TRBV7-3|NA
TGTGCCAGCAGCTTAACAGGTCTCAATGAGCAGTTCTTC
CASSLTGLNEQFF
>TRBJ2-3|NA|TRBV4-2|TRBD2
TGTGCCAGCAGCCAAGAGGGCGGGAGTTGGACAGATACGCAGTATTTT
CASSQEGGSWTDTQYF
>TRBJ2-1|NA|TRBV4-1|TRBD1
TGCGCCAGCAGCCGAGGACAGGGATACAATGAGCAGTTCTTC
CASSRGQGYNEQFF
>TRBJ1-3|NA|TRBV18|NA
TGTGCCAGCTCACAGGAAGGAGGCTCTGGAAACACCATATATTTT
CASSQEGGSGNTIYF
>TRBJ2-5|NA|TRBV7-9|NA
TGTGCCAGCAGCCCTTGGCGAGCCATCCGGGAGACCCAGTACTTC
CASSPWRAIRETQYF
>TRBJ1-2|NA|TRBV27|TRBD1
TGTGCCAGCAGTCCCAAGGGACAGGGGGCCTCCTATGGCTACACCTTC
CASSPKGQGASYGYTF
>TRBJ1-5|NA|TRBV10-3|NA
TGTGCCATCAGTGAGTCGATCCTTAGCAATCAGCCCCAGCATTTT
CAISESILSNQPQHF
>TRBJ2-2|NA|TRBV19|NA
TGTGCCAGTAGGATCGAGAGGCTCCTGAACACCGGGGAGCTGTTTTTT
CASRIERLLNTGELFF
>TRBJ1-4|NA|TRBV2|NA
TGTGCCAGCAGTGACAGCCACGGGGGAGAAAAACTGTTTTTT
CASSDSHGGEKLFF
>TRBJ1-1|many|TRBV6-6|NA
TGTGCCAGCAGTCCGTGGGACACTGAAGCTTTCTTT
CASSPWDTEAFF
>TRBJ2-7|NA|TRBV2|NA
TGTGCCAGCGGATGGGACGGGTCCTACGAGCAGTACTTC
CASGWDGSYEQYF
>TRBJ1-2|NA|TRBV6-5|NA
TGTGCCAGCAGGGTCTCCGGCGGGTATGGCTACACCTTC
CASRVSGGYGYTF
>TRBJ2-3|NA|TRBV4-3|TRBD2
TGCGCCAGCAGCCAAGAGACGGGAGCGGGGGCAGATACGCAGTATTTT
CASSQETGAGADTQYF
>TRBJ2-1|once|TRBV7-2|NA
TGTGCCAGCAGCTTGTTCAGGGTCAATGGGAATGAGCAGTTCTTC
CASSLFRVNGNEQFF
>TRBJ2-3|NA|TRBV13|TRBD2
TGTGCCAGCAGCTTATTGATTAGCGGGAGAAGCACAGATACGCAGTATTTT
CASSLLISGRSTDTQYF
>TRBJ2-3|NA|TRBV5-1|NA
TGCGCCAGCAGCTTGGTTGGGGGAGCGACAGATACGCAGTATTTT
CASSLVGGATDTQYF
>TRBJ2-1|NA|TRBV18|NA
TGTGCCAGCTCACCTACCGCCCGGGAGAATGAGCAGTTCTTC
CASSPTARENEQFF
>TRBJ2-1|NA|TRBV6-6|NA
TGTGCCAGCAGTTACTCGCTCGGGCTAGTAGGCAATGAGCAGTTCTTC
CASSYSLGLVGNEQFF
>TRBJ1-1|NA|TRBV28|NA
TGTGCCAGCAGCCCCGGAGGGCACACTGAAGCTTTCTTT
CASSPGGHTEAFF
>TRBJ2-2|NA|TRBV7-2|TRBD2
TGTGCCAGCAGCTCCCAGCGGGAGGGCACCGGGGAGCTGTTTTTT
CASSSQREGTGELFF
>TRBJ2-1|NA|TRBV19|NA
TGTGCCAGGACCTCGGGACGGTACAATGAGCAGTTCTTC
CARTSGRYNEQFF
>TRBJ2-2|NA|TRBV4-1|NA
TGCGCCAGCAGCCAAGTTGTTGTCGTCGGGACCGGGGAGCTGTTTTTT
CASSQVVVVGTGELFF
>TRBJ1-2|NA|TRBV28|NA
TGTGCCAGCAGTTTTTCTTCAGGGAGGGTTGGCTACACCTTC
CASSFSSGRVGYTF
>TRBJ2-5|NA|TRBV4-1|NA
TGCGCCAGCAGCCAAGACCCCTATACCCTCGGGGAGACCCAGTACTTC
CASSQDPYTLGETQYF
>TRBJ2-7|few|TRBV2|NA
TGTGCCAGCAGTGAAGCCCTGGGTCCTTCGTCCCATTGGGGCGACGAGCAGTACTTC
CASSEALGPSSHWGDEQYF
>TRBJ2-7|NA|TRBV28|NA
TGTGCCAGCAACTCCGGGGGAGGAACACCCTACGAGCAGTACTTC
CASNSGGGTPYEQYF
>TRBJ2-3|NA|TRBV7-2|NA
TGTGCCAGCAACAAGATGACAGATACGCAGTATTTT
CASNKMTDTQYF
>TRBJ2-5|NA|TRBV5-1|NA
TGCGCCAGCAGCTCGACAGCCCAAGAGACCCAGTACTTC
CASSSTAQETQYF
>TRBJ2-7|NA|TRBV7-2|TRBD2
TGTGCCAGCAGCTTGGGACTAGTAACGGGCGAGCAGTACTTC
CASSLGLVTGEQYF
>TRBJ1-2|NA|TRBV5-4|NA
TGTGCCAGCAGCTTGGCCGGGCCGCAGGACTACACCTTC
CASSLAGPQDYTF
>TRBJ2-7|NA|TRBV28|TRBD1
TGTGCCAGCAGATTACAGGGGGGTTCCTACGAGCAGTACTTC
CASRLQGGSYEQYF
>TRBJ2-6|NA|TRBV7-9|NA
TGTGCCAGCAGCCGGCGAGGGCGTATCTCTGGGGCCAACGTCCTGACTTTC
CASSRRGRISGANVLTF
>TRBJ1-5|NA|TRBV28|NA
TGTGCCAGCAGCTCTCCCAACAATCAGCCCCAGCATTTT
CASSSPNNQPQHF
>TRBJ2-7|NA|TRBV4-2|NA
TGTGCCAGCAGCCAAGAGGCGACAGGTTTCTACGAGCAGTACTTC
CASSQEATGFYEQYF
>TRBJ2-5|once|TRBV18|TRBD2
TGTGCCAGCTCACCACCGGGGAGCGGGAGGGCCGAGGAGACCCAGTACTTC
CASSPPGSGRAEETQYF
>TRBJ1-1|NA|TRBV5-6|NA
TGTGCCAGCAGCCCCGCGGGAGGGAGCGCAAGGAACACTGAAGCTTTCTTT
CASSPAGGSARNTEAFF
>TRBJ2-2|NA|TRBV2|NA
TGTGCCAGCTTCTTGTCACGGGACACCGGGGAGCTGTTTTTT
CASFLSRDTGELFF
>TRBJ2-3|NA|TRBV28|TRBD2
TGTGCCAGCAGTCCCCCCCCCGGGAGGGCCGAGGATACGCAGTATTTT
CASSPPPGRAEDTQYF
>TRBJ1-2|NA|TRBV29-1|TRBD1
TGCAGCGTTGGGGACCCGGACAGGGACTATGGCTACACCTTC
CSVGDPDRDYGYTF